This T cell receptor beta chain was recorded in a study of beta chain features in type 1 diabetes. The study's findings and limits: The VDJ junctions of type 1 diabetes patients carried fewer insertions and more deletions. Equally in patients and controls, shorter templates might have been favored by PCR.

On average, the one heparinised blood draw given by each donor was approximately 0.12 L. CD45RO/CCR7/CD25/CD127/CD95/CD27 separated CD4+ naive, central memory, regulatory and stem cell-like memory cells by sorting. On this clone: Its antigen is undetermined.

The CDR3 loop spans 16 amino acids. V was trimmed by 2 bases and J by 3 bases, leaving 14 bases between them. From germline, CDR1 is MGHDK and CDR2 SYGVNS. As every portion of the isolated RNA was reverse transcribed, the sequencing read expressed TCRB transcripts. The table came from immunoSEQ multiplex PCR; TCRdb's copy has only in-frame clones and leaves some out. This sample has 200,000 to 300,000 clones, with about 70% found just once. This TCR derives from a young man in good health. Sequencing was done on a sample of naive CD4+ T cells from blood. V and J are TRBV25-1 and TRBJ2-1, with D hard to call. CDR3 region: CASSELESVGYNEQFF. The CDR3 nucleotides read TGTGCCAGCAGTGAACTTGAGTCCGTAGGCTACAATGAGCAGTTCTTC. Based on the CDR3 plus reference TRBV25-1 and TRBJ2-1, the full variable domain is EADIYQTPRYLVIGTGKKITLECSQTMGHDKMYWYQQDPGMELHLIHYSYGVNSTEKGDLSSESTVSRIRTEHFPLTLESARPSHTSQYLCASSELESVGYNEQFFGPGTRLTVL.